The source of this T cell receptor (beta chain) is a study of OX40 agonist ivuxolimab in advanced cancers. Overall study results and limits: The 0.1-3.0 mg/kg partial responders had among the lowest clonal expansion.

Measured with immunoSEQ multiplex PCR; TCRdb has only the in-frame clones, and not every one. The sample lists 92,000 or so clones; approximately 84% were seen once. CDR1 SGHRS and CDR2 YFSETQ come from the germline V gene. With 0 bases removed from V and 5 bases from J, the gap between germline ends came to 21 bases. The CDR3 is 17 amino acids. As for this clone: Its antigen remains unknown.

The chain links TRBV5-1 to TRBJ2-7; possibly TRBD1 for D (6 bases). The sequencing here drew on CD4+ or CD8+ T cells sorted from blood, taken in a trial of the OX40 agonist ivuxolimab. The receptor's source is an adult with an advanced solid tumor such as melanoma, head and neck, liver or kidney cancer. The CDR3 DNA sequence: TGCGCCAGCAGCTTGGAACGGGACATCCTATCCAGTAACGAGCAGTACTTC. Protein product: CASSLERDILSSNEQYF.